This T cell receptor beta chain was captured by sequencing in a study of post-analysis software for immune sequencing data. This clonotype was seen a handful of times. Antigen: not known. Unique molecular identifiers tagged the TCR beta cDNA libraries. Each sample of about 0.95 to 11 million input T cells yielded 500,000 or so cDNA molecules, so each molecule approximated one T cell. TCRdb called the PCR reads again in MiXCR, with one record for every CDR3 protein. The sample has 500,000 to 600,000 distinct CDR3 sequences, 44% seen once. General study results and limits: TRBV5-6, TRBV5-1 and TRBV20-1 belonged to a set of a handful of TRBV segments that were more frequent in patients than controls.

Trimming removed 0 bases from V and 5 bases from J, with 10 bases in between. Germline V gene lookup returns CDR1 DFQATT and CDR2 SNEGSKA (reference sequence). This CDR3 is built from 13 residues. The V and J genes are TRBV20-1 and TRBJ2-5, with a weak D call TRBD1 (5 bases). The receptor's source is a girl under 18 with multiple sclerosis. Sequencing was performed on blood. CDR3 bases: TGCAGTGCTAGAGAGGACAAGCAGGAGACCCAGTACTTC. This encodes CSAREDKQETQYF.